This entry lists 13 T cell receptor beta chains sequenced from one sample in a study of T cell repertoires in aging, cancer and after chemotherapy (dated by TCRdb to about 2019). TCRdb records Illumina MiSeq as the sequencer. Multiplex touch-down PCR with a mixed TRB-A/B primer pool was used to amplify rearranged TRB sequences covering the V, D and J segments. In-frame beta chains were kept once TCRdb had trimmed the public reads at Q25 with fastp and called clones with MiXCR. Every entry covers one CDR3 protein and lists the most common genes and DNA from its rows. The sample includes 5,000 to 7,500 distinct CDR3 sequences, with 25% to 35% observed a single time. The ten largest make up around 8.6% of the sample. TCR beta rearrangements were amplified from genomic DNA isolated from peripheral blood, not from sorted cells or RNA. The sequencing sample was made of blood. The receptor source for this set is a human donor with a blood cancer.

By its share, this clonotype is medium-sized. This chain links TRBV7-6 with TRBJ2-4; D may be TRBD1 or TRBD2 (5 bases each). V gave up 3 bases and J gave up 6 bases, with 15 bases separating them. The CDR3 totals 15 residues. The germline CDR1 and CDR2 sequences are SGHVS and FNYEAQ. The CDR3 DNA reads as TGTGCCAGCAGCTTGGGGTTGGGACCGGTAAACATTCAGTACTTC. Residues: CASSLGLGPVNIQYF.

CDR3 amino acids: CASRRVNTEAFF. The CDR3 DNA reads as TGTGCCAGCAGAAGGGTGAACACTGAAGCTTTCTTT. V gene TRBV5-6 combines with J gene TRBJ1-1; no definite D call. V lost 5 bases to trimming and J lost 0 bases, with 5 bases between them. Per germline, CDR1 SGHDT and CDR2 YYEEEE. The CDR3 runs to 12 residues.

Points on this clonotype: One end of the junction fails to match germline, which may point to a read error. This chain connects TRBV4-2 to TRBJ2-1, with 9 bases that match TRBD2. Germline values: CDR1 LGHNA, CDR2 YNFKEQ. The CDR3 has 15 amino acids. In nucleotides, the CDR3 is TGCGCCAGCAGCCACTCCTTTGCGGGAGGGCGGGAGCAGTTCTTC. Translated: CASSHSFAGGREQFF.

This clonotype is medium-sized within its sample. The chain is built from TRBV15 and TRBJ2-1; 13 nucleotides line up with TRBD2. Germline V gives CDR1 LNHNV, CDR2 YYDKDF (reference sequence). The junction had 3 bases not matched to a gene; V was cut back by 5 bases and J by 8 bases. The CDR3 covers 14 residues. DNA for the CDR3: TGTGCCACCAGCCTTGGACTAGCGGGAGATGAGCAGTTCTTC. It yields the protein CATSLGLAGDEQFF.

This clonotype appeared a few times. This rearrangement joins TRBV18 to TRBJ2-7; tentatively, D is TRBD1 or TRBD2 (5 bases each). Germline assignment: CDR1 KGHSH and CDR2 LQKENI. The CDR3 has 13 residues. V lost 5 bases to trimming and J lost 3 bases, with 11 bases between them. The CDR3 sequence is CASSSGPYYEQYF. CDR3 DNA: TGTGCCAGCTCATCGGGACCTTACTACGAGCAGTACTTC.

In regard to this clonotype: One end of the junction is discordant with germline, which a read error may explain. The chain carries TRBV4-2 and TRBJ2-2, with D tentatively TRBD2 (5 bases). The CDR3 loop spans 17 amino acids. The germline gives CDR1 LGHNA, CDR2 YNFKEQ. The CDR3 DNA reads as TGCGCCAGCAGCCAATCTTTGAGGACTTTCAACACCGGGGAGCTGTTTTTT. It translates to CASSQSLRTFNTGELFF.

By sample share, this clonotype is medium-sized. The chain has TRBV10-3 and TRBJ2-3; D is uncertain. From germline, CDR1 is ENHRY and CDR2 SYGVKD. There are 12 residues in the CDR3. V lost 8 bases to trimming and J lost 2 bases, with 8 bases between them. The chain's CDR3 is CAIGLPTDTQYF. In DNA form, the CDR3 reads TGTGCCATCGGCCTCCCCACAGATACGCAGTATTTT.

This clonotype was observed a handful of times. The chain carries TRBV6-6 and TRBJ2-7, with 9 bases aligning to TRBD1. This CDR3 has 15 amino acids. Germline trimming cut 7 bases from V and 5 bases from J; bases unmatched to any gene: 12. The germline V gene has CDR1 MNHNY and CDR2 SVGAGI (reference sequence). The CDR3 DNA sequence: TGTGCCAGCATAAATGGTAGGACAGGGGTCCACGAGCAGTACTTC. Translating gives CASINGRTGVHEQYF.

This clonotype was seen a few times. The rearrangement uses TRBV4-2 and TRBJ2-5; D ambiguous. The V and J ends lost 1 base and 2 bases respectively, with 8 bases between them. The germline V gene encodes CDR1 LGHNA and CDR2 YNFKEQ. The CDR3 is made up of 14 amino acids. This CDR3 is CASSQVAEQETQYF. CDR3 coding DNA: TGTGCCAGCAGCCAAGTGGCGGAGCAAGAGACCCAGTACTTC.

This clonotype was seen only a few times. V and J are TRBV20-1 and TRBJ2-7, with D possibly being TRBD1 or TRBD2 (5 bases each). In germline, CDR1 is DFQATT, CDR2 SNEGSKA (reference sequence). The CDR3 extends over 16 amino acids. Between the trimmed V and J ends, which lost 0 bases and 0 bases, there was a span of 15 bases. As DNA, the CDR3 is TGCAGTGCTAGAGATCCCGGGGCGGGTGCCTCCTACGAGCAGTACTTC. Translating gives CSARDPGAGASYEQYF.

Remarks on this clonotype: A much larger clone lies a single base off, so this may be a read error. This chain joins TRBV29-1 and TRBJ1-2, with a possible D match to TRBD1 (6 bases). Germline CDR1 reads SQVTM; CDR2 reads ANQGSEA. The CDR3 contains 15 residues. CDR3 in amino acids: CSVEEWQGFNYCYTF. The CDR3 DNA sequence: TGCAGCGTTGAAGAATGGCAGGGGTTTAACTATTGCTACACCTTC.

This sequence joins TRBV5-4 and TRBJ1-6; no clear D. This CDR3 spans 13 amino acids. Trimming stripped 4 bases from V and 8 bases from J, with 10 bases between. Germline V lookup: CDR1 SGHNT, CDR2 YYREEE (reference sequence). This CDR3 is CASSPERDSPLHF. For the CDR3, the DNA is TGTGCCAGCAGCCCGGAGAGGGATTCACCCCTCCACTTT.

This chain links TRBV4-2 with TRBJ2-7, with a tentative D call TRBD2 (6 bases). Germline V CDR1 and CDR2: LGHNA, YNFKEQ. CDR3 size: 14 residues. Trimming removed 4 bases at V and 1 base at J, with 11 bases between. The CDR3 bases are TGTGCCAGCAGCCCTCGGGCGGGGTCCTACGAGCAGTACTTC. Residues: CASSPRAGSYEQYF.